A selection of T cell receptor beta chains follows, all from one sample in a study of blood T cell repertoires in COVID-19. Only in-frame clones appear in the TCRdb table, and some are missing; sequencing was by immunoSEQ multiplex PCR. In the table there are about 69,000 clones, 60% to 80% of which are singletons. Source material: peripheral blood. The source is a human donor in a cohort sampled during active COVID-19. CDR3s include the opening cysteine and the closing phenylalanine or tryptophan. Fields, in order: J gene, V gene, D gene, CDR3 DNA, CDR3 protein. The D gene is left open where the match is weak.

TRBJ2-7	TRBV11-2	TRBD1	TGTGCCAGCAGCGAATACAGGGGGAGCTCCTACGAGCAGTACTTC	CASSEYRGSSYEQYF
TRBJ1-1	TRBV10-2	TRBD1	TGCGCCAGCAGTGGAGGACAGGGAAAAGCTTTCTTT	CASSGGQGKAFF
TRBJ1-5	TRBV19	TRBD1	TGTGCCAGTAAGGGACAGGGTGATCAGCCCCAGCATTTT	CASKGQGDQPQHF
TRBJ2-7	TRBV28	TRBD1	TGTGCCAGCAGTAAAGAGCTCGGGACAGGTGGTAACGAGCAGTACTTC	CASSKELGTGGNEQYF
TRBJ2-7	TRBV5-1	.	TGCGCCAGCAGCCCACAAGGGGGGGATTCCTACGAGCAGTACTTC	CASSPQGGDSYEQYF
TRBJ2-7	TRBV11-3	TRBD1	TGTGCCAGCAGCTTAGAAGGACAGGGCCCCTACGAGCAGTACTTC	CASSLEGQGPYEQYF
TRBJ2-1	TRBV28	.	TGTGCCAGCAGTTTCAATCACAATGAGCAGTTCTTC	CASSFNHNEQFF
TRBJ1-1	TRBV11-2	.	TGTGCCAGCAGCTTAGGGGAGCGTTTCATGAACACTGAAGCTTTCTTT	CASSLGERFMNTEAFF
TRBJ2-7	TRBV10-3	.	TGTGCCATCAAAGGAGAGCACGAGCAGTACTTC	CAIKGEHEQYF
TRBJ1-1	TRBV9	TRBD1	TGTGCCAGCAGCGTAGGGGACAGGGGCCTCGGGGAAGCTTTCTTT	CASSVGDRGLGEAFF